The source of this T cell receptor beta chain is a study of T-cell reconstitution after alpha-beta-depleted transplantation in children. The TCRbeta library incorporated unique molecular identifiers. TCRdb itself ran the PCR reads through MiXCR, one entry per CDR3 protein. Of about a million distinct CDR3 sequences listed, about 30% are singletons. Only a few counts were recorded for this clonotype. What it recognizes is unknown. Study-wide findings and caveats: Several hundred graft clones that had expanded were reportedly the source of alpha-beta T cells about two months after transplant. T-cell numbers and diversity one year post-transplant derived largely from freshly generated T cells. The origin of high day-60 TCRbeta diversity in some patients lay in surviving recipient T cells and thymic progenitors.

The sequence was obtained from a boy under two years old who had a stem cell transplant for SCID, so the T cells may come from the graft donor. The material was PBMCs, mostly from graft donor cells, obtained 360 days after TCRalphabeta/CD19-depleted stem cell transplant.

The CDR3 DNA is TGTGCCAGCAGAGACAGGGGTCGGACCTACGAGCAGTACTTC. Translation gives CASRDRGRTYEQYF. The chain is built from TRBV27 and TRBJ2-7, with 8 bases matching TRBD1. In germline, CDR1 is MNHEY, CDR2 SMNVEV (reference sequence). The CDR3 has 14 residues. The J segment lost 2 bases and the V segment lost 6 bases, leaving 6 bases of the junction unmatched.